Shown below are 10 T cell receptor beta chains from a single sample sequenced in a study of beta chain features in type 1 diabetes. These TCRs are of unknown antigen specificity. Expressed TCRB transcripts were sequenced because the entire RNA isolate underwent reverse transcription. Data came from immunoSEQ multiplex PCR; TCRdb stores just in-frame clones and leaves some out. This table has 300,000 to 450,000 clones, about 10% appearing once. The study, taken as a whole, reports: TCRB CDR3 length was moderately but significantly reduced in all four CD4+ subsets of Type 1 diabetes patients.

Sequencing used central memory CD4+ T cells from blood. The receptor source for this set is a man younger than 40 with type 1 diabetes.

This clone has just a few counts. The V and J genes are TRBV5-1 and TRBJ1-2; D may be TRBD1 (5 bases). Trimming cost V 5 bases and J 2 bases, with 10 bases left between them. Germline lookup yields CDR1 SGHRS and CDR2 YFSETQ. This CDR3 spans 13 amino acids. The DNA of the CDR3 is TGCGCCAGCAGACAGACAGCCAACTATGGCTACACCTTC. This gives the protein CASRQTANYGYTF.

This clone was counted many times. The chain carries TRBV7-2 and TRBJ1-5, with no clear D. The CDR3 sequence is 15 residues long. Germline CDR1 and CDR2: SGHTA and FQGNSA. V was trimmed by 0 bases and J by 5 bases, leaving 11 bases between them. The CDR3 DNA is TGTGCCAGCAGCTTAGCCTCCGGTTGGGATCAGCCCCAGCATTTT. Its protein is CASSLASGWDQPQHF.

The chain couples TRBV28 to TRBJ2-7; unclear D gene. The CDR3 is 15 amino acids. The germline V and J ends were trimmed by 6 bases and 3 bases, with 18 bases remaining between them. Germline V CDR1 and CDR2: MDHEN, SYDVKM. The CDR3 protein is CASRLGFSAYYEQYF. CDR3 sequence (DNA): TGTGCCAGCAGATTGGGGTTCAGTGCATACTACGAGCAGTACTTC.

On this clone itself: This could be a read error, since a much larger clone is one nucleotide away. The chain is built from TRBV4-2 and TRBJ2-1, with 7 bases that match TRBD1. Per germline, CDR1 LGHNA and CDR2 YNFKEQ. The V gene end was trimmed by 8 bases and the J gene end by 0 bases; junction bases not matched to a gene: 7. The length of the CDR3 is 15 residues. The CDR3 sequence: CASERGHSSYNEQFF. Here the CDR3 DNA reads TGTGCCAGCGAAAGGGGGCATAGCTCCTACAATGAGCAGTTCTTC.

The chain combines TRBV6-5 with TRBJ2-7; 9 bases agree with TRBD1. The CDR3 extends over 15 amino acids. Germline values: CDR1 MNHEY, CDR2 SVGAGI. The V segment lost 4 bases and the J segment 5 bases; nucleotides outside the gene matches: 9. CDR3 region: CASSLPRQGVDEQYF. As DNA, the CDR3 is TGTGCCAGCAGTTTACCCAGACAGGGGGTAGACGAGCAGTACTTC.

Regarding this clone: A junction boundary mismatches the germline segment, possibly from a read error. This chain uses TRBV10-3 with TRBJ1-5; 8 positions agree with TRBD1. The V gene's germline CDR1 is ENHRY and CDR2 SYGVKD. This CDR3 has 16 amino acids. CDR3 sequence (DNA): TGTGCCAGCAGTGCCACCGGACAGGGAAGCAATCAGCCCCAGCATTTT. This sequence encodes CASSATGQGSNQPQHF.

The chain joins TRBV29-1 to TRBJ2-2, with 8 bases fitting TRBD1. The CDR3 is 13 amino acids. Germline values: CDR1 SQVTM, CDR2 ANQGSEA. V dropped 1 base and J dropped 5; count of bases not matched to a gene: 0. The CDR3 loop is CSVEGTGTGELFF. CDR3 bases: TGCAGCGTTGAAGGGACAGGGACCGGGGAGCTGTTTTTT.

At least ten counts were recorded for this clone. Within the sample, other DNA sequences also encode this same CDR3. The chain is built from TRBV27 and TRBJ1-5, with D hard to call. The CDR3 is 12 amino acids. V dropped 5 bases and J dropped 4 bases, with 6 bases sitting between them. Germline values: CDR1 MNHEY, CDR2 SMNVEV (reference sequence). CDR3 loop: CASSPLNQPQHF. CDR3 DNA: TGTGCCAGCAGTCCCTTAAATCAGCCCCAGCATTTT.

This clone was seen at least ten times. The chain combines TRBV29-1 with TRBJ1-2; D might be TRBD1 (6 bases). The CDR3 is 15 residues long. In germline, CDR1 is SQVTM, CDR2 ANQGSEA. V gave up 7 bases and J gave up 0 bases, with 18 bases separating them. CDR3 sequence (DNA): TGCAGCGCCCAGACAGGCCTGGCTACTAACTATGGCTACACCTTC. It is translated as CSAQTGLATNYGYTF.

CDR3 residues: CAWSVHRQQTEAFF. The CDR3 nucleotides read TGTGCCTGGAGTGTGCACAGGCAGCAGACTGAAGCTTTCTTT. The rearrangement joins TRBV30 to TRBJ1-1, with a possible D match to TRBD1 (5 bases). V lost 0 bases and J lost 5, with 13 bases in between. Germline CDR1 GTSNPN, CDR2 SVGIG (reference sequence). The CDR3 runs 14 residues. The full variable domain, its missing parts supplied by reference TRBV30 and TRBJ1-1, is SQTIHQWPATLVQPVGSPLSLECTVEGTSNPNLYWYRQAAGRGLQLLFYSVGIGQISSEVPQNLSASRPQDRQFILSSKKLLLSDSGFYLCAWSVHRQQTEAFFGQGTRLTVV.